These 25 T cell receptor beta chains came from one sample sequenced in a study of blood T cell repertoires in COVID-19. The protocol was immunoSEQ multiplex PCR, while the TCRdb copy is restricted to in-frame clones and leaves out a portion. The sample contains approximately 470,000 clones, 70% to 90% of which appear only once. The source material was peripheral blood. The receptors were sampled from a human donor in a cohort sampled during active COVID-19.

This clone was seen a few times. The chain joins TRBV5-1 to TRBJ1-1; 9 nucleotides agree with TRBD1. With V trimmed by 0 bases and J by 4 bases, 16 bases remained unmatched. From germline, CDR1 is SGHRS and CDR2 YFSETQ. The CDR3 runs to 19 residues. The CDR3 is CASSLDFTRTGVGGTEAFF. In nucleotides, the CDR3 is TGCGCCAGCAGCTTGGACTTTACAAGGACAGGGGTTGGTGGCACTGAAGCTTTCTTT.

This sequence joins TRBV7-2 and TRBJ2-5, with TRBD1 matching 9 bases. Germline CDR1 is SGHTA and CDR2 is FQGNSA. The CDR3 is made up of 13 amino acids. J was trimmed by 9 bases and V by 5 bases; bases with no gene match: 7. The CDR3 nucleotides read TGTGCCAGCAGCCCGAGGACAGGGGCCCCCCAGTACTTC. Translation: CASSPRTGAPQYF.

This clone was observed a few times. The chain has TRBV12-3 or TRBV12-4 and TRBJ2-7; D uncertain. The CDR3 contains 13 residues. Trimming cost V 1 base and J 6 bases, with 10 bases left between them. Here the CDR3 DNA reads TGTGCCAGCAGTTTAGGGGCGCGACGCGAGCAGTACTTC. The encoded protein is CASSLGARREQYF.

The chain employs TRBV28 and TRBJ1-3, with D possibly matching TRBD1 (5 bases). Per germline, CDR1 MDHEN and CDR2 SYDVKM. The CDR3 loop spans 13 amino acids. Trimming took 4 bases from V and 3 from J, leaving 7 bases between them. The CDR3 DNA follows: TGTGCCAGCAGTTCGGGGGGTGGAAACACCATATATTTT. It specifies CASSSGGGNTIYF.

This sequence joins TRBV12-3 or TRBV12-4 and TRBJ1-2, with TRBD1 matching over 7 bases. With V trimmed by 5 bases and J by 8 bases, 8 bases remained unmatched. The CDR3 sequence is 13 residues long. The DNA for the CDR3 is TGTGCCAGCAGTCGGGACAGCTCCTGGGGCTACACCTTC. Translation: CASSRDSSWGYTF.

The chain links TRBV9 to TRBJ1-1; 9 bases fit TRBD1. Trimming at V came to 4 bases and at J to 1 base, leaving 5 bases not matched to a gene. CDR1 and CDR2 (germline): SGDLS, YYNGEE. This CDR3 comprises 15 residues. The CDR3 DNA follows: TGTGCCAGCAGCCCAGGGACAGGGAGGAACACTGAAGCTTTCTTT. Translated: CASSPGTGRNTEAFF.

This sequence joins TRBV7-9 and TRBJ1-1; maybe TRBD1 (5 bases). The CDR3 consists of 15 residues. Germline V gives CDR1 SEHNR, CDR2 FQNEAQ (reference sequence). Trimming left V 1 base short and J 4 bases short, with 13 bases between. CDR3 region: CASSLVGRAGTEAFF. CDR3 sequence (DNA): TGTGCCAGCAGCTTAGTTGGCAGGGCTGGCACTGAAGCTTTCTTT.

The J gene is TRBJ1-2, the V gene TRBV7-2; 9 bases map to TRBD1. The V segment lost 5 bases and the J segment 2 bases; nucleotides outside the gene matches: 6. Germline V gene lookup returns CDR1 SGHTA and CDR2 FQGNSA. The CDR3 totals 15 residues. The CDR3 is CASSPRTGANYGYTF. The DNA for the CDR3 is TGTGCCAGCAGCCCACGGACAGGGGCCAACTATGGCTACACCTTC.

V and J are TRBV16 and TRBJ1-6; a weak D match, TRBD1 (5 bases). With 7 bases removed from V and 10 bases from J, the gap between germline ends came to 14 bases. There are 13 residues in the CDR3. CDR1 and CDR2 (germline): KGHSY, FQNENV. This CDR3 reads CASTFGGDSPLHF. The CDR3, as DNA: TGTGCCAGCACCTTCGGGGGGGACTCACCCCTCCACTTT.

DNA for the CDR3: TGTGCCAGCAGTGGGAGCAGAGGAGCTGGAAACACCATATATTTT. It translates to CASSGSRGAGNTIYF. V is TRBV6-6 and J is TRBJ1-3, with D hard to call. Germline values: CDR1 MNHNY, CDR2 SVGAGI (reference sequence). The CDR3 has 15 amino acids. V was trimmed by 5 bases and J by 2 bases, leaving 13 bases between them.

For this clone: One end of the junction fails to match germline, which may point to a read error. The J gene is TRBJ2-3, the V gene TRBV11-3; 9 bases map to TRBD2. This CDR3 has 14 residues. Germline values: CDR1 SGHNT, CDR2 YENEEA. The CDR3 DNA reads as TGTGCCAGCAGCCCGGGGACTAGCAGAGATACGCAGTATTTT. Amino acids: CASSPGTSRDTQYF.

V and J are TRBV18 and TRBJ2-7; TRBD1 matches at 8 bases. Unmatched junction bases numbered 0, after V lost 1 base and J lost 1 base. Germline values: CDR1 KGHSH, CDR2 LQKENI. The CDR3 has 14 amino acids. CDR3 DNA: TGTGCCAGCTCACCACGGGACAGGTCCTACGAGCAGTACTTC. Residues: CASSPRDRSYEQYF.

V gene TRBV28 combines with J gene TRBJ1-1, with D hard to call. V was trimmed by 4 bases and J by 11 bases, leaving 14 bases between them. The CDR3 is made up of 12 amino acids. Germline assignment: CDR1 MDHEN and CDR2 SYDVKM. CDR3 loop: CASSSPYSGAFF. DNA of the CDR3: TGTGCCAGCAGTTCTCCCTACAGTGGGGCTTTCTTT.

V gene TRBV20-1 combines with J gene TRBJ2-2; 7 bases are shared with TRBD2. V lost 3 bases to trimming and J lost 2 bases; unmatched junction nucleotides: 3. Looked up from germline, CDR1 is DFQATT and CDR2 is SNEGSKA (reference sequence). The CDR3 contains 14 residues. The CDR3 nucleotides are TGCAGTGCTAGTTCGGGAGGCAACACCGGGGAGCTGTTTTTT. As protein: CSASSGGNTGELFF.

The chain couples TRBV28 to TRBJ2-1; 8 bases fit TRBD2. CDR3 size: 15 residues. Germline assignment: CDR1 MDHEN and CDR2 SYDVKM. V gave up 3 bases and J gave up 2 bases; unmatched junction bases: 3. CDR3 coding DNA: TGTGCCAGCAGTTTTTCGGGACTAGCCTACAATGAGCAGTTCTTC. It codes for CASSFSGLAYNEQFF.

The rearrangement links TRBV28 to TRBJ2-2, with TRBD1 identical over 9 bases. CDR3 length equals 15 residues. CDR1 and CDR2 from the germline V gene are MDHEN and SYDVKM. Trimming at V came to 9 bases and at J to 6 bases, leaving 11 bases not matched to a gene. The CDR3 DNA follows: TGTGCCAGTGAAATCCCCGGGACAGGGCCCGGGGAGCTGTTTTTT. It is translated as CASEIPGTGPGELFF.

The chain couples TRBV27 to TRBJ1-6; 7 bases are shared with TRBD1. The CDR3 totals 16 residues. CDR1 MNHEY and CDR2 SMNVEV come from the germline V gene (reference sequence). With V trimmed by 6 bases and J by 9 bases, 14 bases remained unmatched. CDR3 amino acids: CASRPSRDRVTSPLHF. In nucleotides, the CDR3 is TGTGCCAGCAGGCCTTCTAGGGACAGAGTTACTTCACCCCTCCACTTT.

This clone was found once. The chain couples TRBV5-1 to TRBJ2-1; 11 bases map to TRBD2. CDR1 and CDR2 from the germline V gene are SGHRS and YFSETQ. This CDR3 comprises 19 residues. Germline trimming cut 4 bases from V and 3 bases from J; bases unmatched to any gene: 15. CDR3 coding DNA: TGCGCCAGCAGCGTAATGCCTACGGGACTAGCGGCAGTCTACAATGAGCAGTTCTTC. Protein sequence: CASSVMPTGLAAVYNEQFF.

V and J are TRBV28 and TRBJ1-4; 7 nucleotides agree with TRBD1. This CDR3 contains 15 residues. V dropped 4 bases and J dropped 4; count of bases not matched to a gene: 6. From germline, CDR1 is MDHEN and CDR2 SYDVKM. The CDR3 bases are TGTGCCAGCAGTTCCCCAACAGGGGTTAATGAAAAACTGTTTTTT. Residues: CASSSPTGVNEKLFF.

This clone was detected only once. The chain is built from TRBV7-8 and TRBJ1-4, with D unresolved. The CDR3 contains 15 residues. V lost 0 bases, J lost 3 bases, and 8 bases lay in between. Per the germline V gene, CDR1 is SGHVS and CDR2 is FQNEAQ. The CDR3 bases are TGTGCCAGCAGCTTAGCTCATAGAGCTAATGAAAAACTGTTTTTT. This translates into CASSLAHRANEKLFF.

The V gene is TRBV28, the J gene TRBJ2-2; D ambiguous. The CDR3 is made up of 15 amino acids. The V end was cut by 3 bases, the J end by 0 bases, with 8 bases between. CDR1 is MDHEN and CDR2 is SYDVKM in the germline V gene. CDR3 amino acids: CASSLSRANTGELFF. Here the CDR3 DNA reads TGTGCCAGCAGTTTGAGTCGGGCGAACACCGGGGAGCTGTTTTTT.

This clone was seen a single time. The V and J genes are TRBV19 and TRBJ2-2; TRBD1 matches 9 bases. Germline CDR1 is LNHDA and CDR2 is SQIVND (reference sequence). Germline trimming cut 10 bases from V and 1 base from J; bases unmatched to any gene: 4. The CDR3 length is 14 residues. The CDR3, as DNA: TGTGCCACGGACAGGGGAGGGAACACCGGGGAGCTGTTTTTT. It specifies CATDRGGNTGELFF.

The V gene is TRBV6-1, the J gene TRBJ1-2, with D tentatively TRBD1 (6 bases). CDR3 length: 15 amino acids. Trimming cost V 1 base and J 2 bases, with 11 bases left between them. The V gene's germline CDR1 is MNHNS and CDR2 SASEGT. The CDR3 nucleotides are TGTGCCAGCAGTGAAGTTTCAGGGGCCAACTATGGCTACACCTTC. This encodes CASSEVSGANYGYTF.

This chain joins TRBV28 and TRBJ1-5; D is ambiguous. The V end lost 3 bases, the J end lost 0 bases, and 6 bases lay between the germline ends. Per germline, CDR1 MDHEN and CDR2 SYDVKM. There are 14 residues in the CDR3. In nucleotides, the CDR3 is TGTGCCAGCAGTTTCCAGTCTAGCAATCAGCCCCAGCATTTT. It translates to CASSFQSSNQPQHF.

This clone was seen only once. The V gene is TRBV28, the J gene TRBJ2-1; possible D gene TRBD2, 6 bases. Germline CDR1 and CDR2: MDHEN and SYDVKM. Trimming removed 6 bases at V and 0 bases at J, with 12 bases between. The length of the CDR3 is 15 residues. The CDR3: CASSPGGRSYNEQFF. CDR3 bases: TGTGCCAGCAGCCCCGGGGGACGCTCCTACAATGAGCAGTTCTTC.